Listed below are T cell receptor beta chains from one sample, sequenced in a study of blood T cell repertoires in COVID-19. Libraries were prepared by immunoSEQ multiplex PCR; TCRdb keeps only in-frame clonotypes and omits some of them. The sample yields 120,000 to 150,000 clones, under 90% seen once. The sequenced material came from PBMCs or T cells enriched from blood (not recorded which). The source of these receptors is a woman aged 18-35 years who had been exposed to COVID-19. The CDR3 runs from the conserved cysteine through the conserved F or W. The order of the fields is D gene, J gene, CDR3 length, V gene, clone size, CDR3 DNA, CDR3 protein. A D gene is named only where the DNA matches it firmly. Clone sizes are given selectively: once, few, many, or a class where the clone is expanded.

d_gene: -; j_gene: TRBJ1-4; len: 15; v_gene: TRBV7-9; abundance: -; CDR3nt: TGTGCCAGCAGCGCCCATTCTCCCGAGGGTGAAAAACTGTTTTTT; CDR3aa: CASSAHSPEGEKLFF
d_gene: TRBD2; j_gene: TRBJ2-7; len: 14; v_gene: TRBV4-3; abundance: -; CDR3nt: TGCGCCAGCAGCCGACGGGGGGGACAATACGAGCAGTACTTC; CDR3aa: CASSRRGGQYEQYF
d_gene: TRBD1; j_gene: TRBJ1-2; len: 16; v_gene: TRBV4-1; abundance: -; CDR3nt: TGCGCCAGCAGCAAAGAAAATTACAGGGGAGGCTATGGCTACACCTTC; CDR3aa: CASSKENYRGGYGYTF
d_gene: -; j_gene: TRBJ2-3; len: 14; v_gene: TRBV2; abundance: -; CDR3nt: TGTGCCAGCAGTGGGGTTGGGGAGGCAGATACGCAGTATTTT; CDR3aa: CASSGVGEADTQYF
d_gene: -; j_gene: TRBJ2-5; len: 13; v_gene: TRBV7-3; abundance: -; CDR3nt: TGTGCCAGCAGCATACAGGGCCAAGAGACCCAGTACTTC; CDR3aa: CASSIQGQETQYF
d_gene: -; j_gene: TRBJ1-2; len: 15; v_gene: TRBV7-2; abundance: -; CDR3nt: TGTGCCAGCAGCCTCACCGGACAGTTTAACTATGGCTACACCTTC; CDR3aa: CASSLTGQFNYGYTF
d_gene: TRBD2; j_gene: TRBJ2-2; len: 16; v_gene: TRBV7-7; abundance: -; CDR3nt: TGTGCCAGCAGTTTTCTAGCGGGAGGACACACCGGGGAGCTGTTTTTT; CDR3aa: CASSFLAGGHTGELFF
d_gene: -; j_gene: TRBJ2-4; len: 15; v_gene: TRBV28; abundance: -; CDR3nt: TGTGCCAGCAGTCTCGGGACATCCGGCAAAAACATTCAGTACTTC; CDR3aa: CASSLGTSGKNIQYF
d_gene: TRBD2; j_gene: TRBJ2-3; len: 17; v_gene: TRBV19; abundance: -; CDR3nt: TGTGCCAGTAGTATAGGACGGGAGGCGCTAAACGGGGATACGCAGTATTTT; CDR3aa: CASSIGREALNGDTQYF
d_gene: TRBD2; j_gene: TRBJ2-1; len: 13; v_gene: TRBV30; abundance: -; CDR3nt: TGTGCCTACTCGTTCGGGCTAGCGGGAGGAAGGTTCTTC; CDR3aa: CAYSFGLAGGRFF
d_gene: -; j_gene: TRBJ1-6; len: 16; v_gene: TRBV5-5; abundance: -; CDR3nt: TGTGCCAGCAGCTTGGCAAGGGGGACGGAAACATCACCCCTCCACTTT; CDR3aa: CASSLARGTETSPLHF
d_gene: -; j_gene: TRBJ1-2; len: 15; v_gene: TRBV7-2; abundance: -; CDR3nt: TGTGCCAGCAGCCTTAGTGTGGGGGAGGAGCGTGGCTACACCTTC; CDR3aa: CASSLSVGEERGYTF
d_gene: TRBD2; j_gene: TRBJ2-7; len: 16; v_gene: TRBV28; abundance: -; CDR3nt: TGTGCCAGCAGTTCAGGGCTAGCGGGAATCGACTACGAGCAGTACTTC; CDR3aa: CASSSGLAGIDYEQYF
d_gene: TRBD2; j_gene: TRBJ2-7; len: 13; v_gene: TRBV18; abundance: -; CDR3nt: TGTGCCAGCTCGCGTCCGGGGGGCTACGAGCAGTACTTC; CDR3aa: CASSRPGGYEQYF
d_gene: -; j_gene: TRBJ1-1; len: 12; v_gene: TRBV28; abundance: -; CDR3nt: TGTGCCAGCAGTGCGCTAGGCACTGAAGCTTTCTTT; CDR3aa: CASSALGTEAFF
d_gene: -; j_gene: TRBJ1-1; len: 17; v_gene: TRBV5-1; abundance: few; CDR3nt: TGCGCCAGCAGCTCTACCACCCTCAGGGCCGGGGGGACTGAAGCTTTCTTT; CDR3aa: CASSSTTLRAGGTEAFF
d_gene: TRBD2; j_gene: TRBJ2-1; len: 15; v_gene: TRBV15; abundance: -; CDR3nt: TGTGCCACCAGCAGAGAGAGCGGGAGTGGGTATGAGCAGTTCTTC; CDR3aa: CATSRESGSGYEQFF
d_gene: TRBD1; j_gene: TRBJ2-1; len: 15; v_gene: TRBV5-4; abundance: few; CDR3nt: TGTGCCAGCAGCCTAACCGGGACAGGATACAATGAGCAGTTCTTC; CDR3aa: CASSLTGTGYNEQFF
d_gene: -; j_gene: TRBJ1-1; len: 16; v_gene: TRBV5-1; abundance: -; CDR3nt: TGCGCCAGCAGCCGAACCTCCGACAGATCAAACACTGAAGCTTTCTTT; CDR3aa: CASSRTSDRSNTEAFF
d_gene: -; j_gene: TRBJ2-3; len: 14; v_gene: TRBV6-5; abundance: -; CDR3nt: TGTGCCAGCAGTTATGTAGGAGGTCCAGATACGCAGTATTTT; CDR3aa: CASSYVGGPDTQYF
d_gene: TRBD1; j_gene: TRBJ1-2; len: 16; v_gene: TRBV6-1; abundance: -; CDR3nt: TGTGCCAGCAGTGAACCGGGACAGGGTTTCGGAGTCGGCTACACCTTC; CDR3aa: CASSEPGQGFGVGYTF
d_gene: -; j_gene: TRBJ2-7; len: 13; v_gene: TRBV3-1/TRBV3-2; abundance: -; CDR3nt: TGTGCCAGCAGCCATGGACTTGCCTACGAGCAGTACTTC; CDR3aa: CASSHGLAYEQYF
d_gene: -; j_gene: TRBJ1-3; len: 13; v_gene: TRBV28; abundance: -; CDR3nt: TGTGCCGGTTCCGGACTCACCGGACACACCATATATTTT; CDR3aa: CAGSGLTGHTIYF
d_gene: -; j_gene: TRBJ1-1; len: 14; v_gene: TRBV14; abundance: few; CDR3nt: TGTGCCAGCAGCCTTTTAGGGGTGAACACTGAAGCTTTCTTT; CDR3aa: CASSLLGVNTEAFF
d_gene: -; j_gene: TRBJ1-5; len: 14; v_gene: TRBV5-6; abundance: -; CDR3nt: TGTGCCAGCAGCTTAGGGGCTAGCAATCAGCCCCAGCATTTT; CDR3aa: CASSLGASNQPQHF
d_gene: TRBD2; j_gene: TRBJ2-3; len: 15; v_gene: TRBV6-2/TRBV6-3; abundance: few; CDR3nt: TGTGCCAGCAGTTACGCTAGCGGGAGATCAGATACGCAGTATTTT; CDR3aa: CASSYASGRSDTQYF
d_gene: -; j_gene: TRBJ2-4; len: 15; v_gene: TRBV27; abundance: -; CDR3nt: TGTGCCAGCAGTTTATCGGGGGGGCTTCGAAACATTCAGTACTTC; CDR3aa: CASSLSGGLRNIQYF
d_gene: -; j_gene: TRBJ2-1; len: 17; v_gene: TRBV7-2; abundance: -; CDR3nt: TGTGCCAGCAGCCCTAGCTTCTCGATGGGAACCTACAATGAGCAGTTCTTC; CDR3aa: CASSPSFSMGTYNEQFF
d_gene: TRBD1; j_gene: TRBJ1-4; len: 13; v_gene: TRBV29-1; abundance: few; CDR3nt: TGCAGCGTGGGAGGGACAGGGTATGAAAAACTGTTTTTT; CDR3aa: CSVGGTGYEKLFF
d_gene: TRBD1; j_gene: TRBJ2-5; len: 12; v_gene: TRBV12-3/TRBV12-4; abundance: few; CDR3nt: TGTGCCAGCTTAAGGACAGGGGAGACCCAGTACTTC; CDR3aa: CASLRTGETQYF
d_gene: -; j_gene: TRBJ2-5; len: 15; v_gene: TRBV10-3; abundance: -; CDR3nt: TGTGCCATCAGTGAGCGAGACAGGAGTCAAGAGACCCAGTACTTC; CDR3aa: CAISERDRSQETQYF
d_gene: -; j_gene: TRBJ1-1; len: 12; v_gene: TRBV19; abundance: -; CDR3nt: TGTGCCAGTAGTTCCGGGGACACTGAAGCTTTCTTT; CDR3aa: CASSSGDTEAFF
d_gene: TRBD2; j_gene: TRBJ2-3; len: 16; v_gene: TRBV18; abundance: -; CDR3nt: TGTGCCAGTCTTAAATGGACTAGCGGGAGGACAGATACGCAGTATTTT; CDR3aa: CASLKWTSGRTDTQYF
d_gene: -; j_gene: TRBJ2-3; len: 14; v_gene: TRBV9; abundance: -; CDR3nt: TGTGCCAGCTCCCGTTCGGGGGGCTTAGATACGCAGTATTTT; CDR3aa: CASSRSGGLDTQYF
d_gene: -; j_gene: TRBJ2-7; len: 13; v_gene: TRBV7-2; abundance: -; CDR3nt: TGTGCCAGCAGCTCCAGCGGCTACTACGAGCAGTACTTC; CDR3aa: CASSSSGYYEQYF
d_gene: TRBD1; j_gene: TRBJ2-1; len: 16; v_gene: TRBV11-2; abundance: -; CDR3nt: TGTGCCAGCAGCTCGGTACAGGGGGTTAGCTACAATGAGCAGTTCTTC; CDR3aa: CASSSVQGVSYNEQFF
d_gene: -; j_gene: TRBJ1-1; len: 14; v_gene: TRBV11-2; abundance: once; CDR3nt: TGTGCCAGCAGCTTAGCGCAGGGAAGCACTGAAGCTTTCTTT; CDR3aa: CASSLAQGSTEAFF
d_gene: TRBD2; j_gene: TRBJ2-5; len: 16; v_gene: TRBV2; abundance: -; CDR3nt: TGTGCCAGCAGCGAAGGGACTAGGGGCCCCCAAGAGACCCAGTACTTC; CDR3aa: CASSEGTRGPQETQYF